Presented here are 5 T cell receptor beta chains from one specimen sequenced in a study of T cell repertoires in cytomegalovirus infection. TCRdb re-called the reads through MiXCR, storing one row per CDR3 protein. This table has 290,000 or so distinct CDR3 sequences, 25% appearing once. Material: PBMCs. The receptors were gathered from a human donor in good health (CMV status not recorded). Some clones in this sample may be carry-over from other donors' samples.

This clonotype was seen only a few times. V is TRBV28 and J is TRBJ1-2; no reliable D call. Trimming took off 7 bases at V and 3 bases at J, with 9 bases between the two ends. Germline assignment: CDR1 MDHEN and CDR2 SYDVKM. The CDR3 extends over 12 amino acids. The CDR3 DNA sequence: TGTGCCAGCACCTCGACGGACTATGGCTACACCTTC. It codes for CASTSTDYGYTF.

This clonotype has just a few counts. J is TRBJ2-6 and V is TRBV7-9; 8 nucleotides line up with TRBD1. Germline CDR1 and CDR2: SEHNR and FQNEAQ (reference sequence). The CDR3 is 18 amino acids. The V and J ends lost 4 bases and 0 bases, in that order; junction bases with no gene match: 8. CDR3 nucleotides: TGTGCCAGCAGCTCCACCGGACAGGGAAGCTCTGGGGCCAACGTCCTGACTTTC. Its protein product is CASSSTGQGSSGANVLTF. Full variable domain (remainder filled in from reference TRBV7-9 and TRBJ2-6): DTGVSQNPRHKITKRGQNVTFRCDPISEHNRLYWYRQTLGQGPEFLTYFQNEAQLEKSRLLSDRFSAERPKGSFSTLEIQRTEQGDSAMYLCASSSTGQGSSGANVLTFGAGSRLTVL.

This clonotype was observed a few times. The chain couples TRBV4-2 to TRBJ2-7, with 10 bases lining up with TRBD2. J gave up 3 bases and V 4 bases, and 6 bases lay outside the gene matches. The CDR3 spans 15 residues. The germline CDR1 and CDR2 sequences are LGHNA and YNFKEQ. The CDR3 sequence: CASSPGTSAVYEQYF. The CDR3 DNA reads TGTGCCAGCAGCCCCGGGACTAGCGCGGTCTACGAGCAGTACTTC.

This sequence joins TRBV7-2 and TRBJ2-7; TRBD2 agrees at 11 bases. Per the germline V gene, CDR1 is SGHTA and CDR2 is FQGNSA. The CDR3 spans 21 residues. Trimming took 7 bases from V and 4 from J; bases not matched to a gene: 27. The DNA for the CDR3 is TGTGCCAGCACGCCCTCCCCCCTAGCGGGTCCAACCCCTAGCGGGAGGTACGAGCAGTACTTC. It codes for CASTPSPLAGPTPSGRYEQYF.

Here the CDR3 DNA reads TGTGCCAGCAGCTTCGCTAGTTCGACAGGAGGGGGATATGGCTACACCTTC. It specifies CASSFASSTGGGYGYTF. The gene calls are TRBV7-2 and TRBJ1-2; TRBD1 is a possible D gene (6 bases). This CDR3 has 17 residues. V dropped 3 bases and J dropped 5 bases, with 22 bases sitting between them. Per the germline V gene, CDR1 is SGHTA and CDR2 is FQGNSA. The full variable domain, with the rest looked up from reference TRBV7-2 and TRBJ1-2, is GAGVSQSPSNKVTEKGKDVELRCDPISGHTALYWYRQSLGQGLEFLIYFQGNSAPDKSGLPSDRFSAERTGGSVSTLTIQRTQQEDSAVYLCASSFASSTGGGYGYTFGSGTRLTVV.